This TCR beta chain was identified in a study of T cell repertoires in cytomegalovirus infection. About the study: Recently identified HLA-C-restricted and well-studied HLA-B-restricted CMV epitopes were used. An indication of both CMV infection and matching HLA type came from public TCR beta signatures. Study results and caveats: Cumulative frequency (of public TCR beta family members) identified carriers of CMV plus the relevant HLA. CMV-specific HLA-C-restricted TCR beta clonotypes dominated the ex vivo response.

Losses at the gene ends were 2 bases for V and 2 bases for J; bases not matched to a gene: 7. The germline CDR1 and CDR2 sequences are SNHLY and FYNNEI. The CDR3 is 16 residues long. On this clonotype: What it recognizes is unknown.

One entry per CDR3 protein, called by TCRdb with MiXCR from the reads. In the table there are approximately 120,000 distinct CDR3 sequences, under 30% of which are singletons. This receptor was taken from a human donor in good health (CMV status not recorded). Some clones in this sample may be carry-over from other donors' samples. The chain couples TRBV2 to TRBJ2-3, with 7 bases aligning to TRBD1. The sample consisted of CD8+ T cells from cultured PBMCs, taken from culture after CMV antigen stimulation. CDR3 sequence (DNA): TGTGCCAGCAGTGAATGGGGGACAGAGCCCACAGATACGCAGTATTTT. Translation: CASSEWGTEPTDTQYF.